The 8 T cell receptor beta chains below were found in one sample sequenced in a study of cytomegalovirus exposure and HLA in healthy donors. 60 Vbeta and 13 Jbeta primers were used in PCR. Here immunoSEQ multiplex PCR was the method, and the copy in TCRdb shows in-frame clones only, minus some. This sample has around 120,000 clones; more than 65% occur once, and the top ten carry approximately 2.4%. Sequenced material: PBMCs. The receptors were sampled from a man aged 50 to 59 in good health and CMV-seronegative.

V is TRBV10-1 and J is TRBJ2-7, with TRBD2 identical over 11 bases. J lost 2 bases, V lost 5 bases, and 5 bases had no gene match. Germline values: CDR1 WNHNN, CDR2 SYGVQD (reference sequence). The CDR3 extends over 15 amino acids. CDR3 nucleotides: TGCGCCAGCAGTCCGGGACTAGCGGATACCTACGAGCAGTACTTC. Translating gives CASSPGLADTYEQYF.

A word on this clone: Other nucleotide sequences in the sample specify the same CDR3. The chain carries TRBV5-1 and TRBJ1-2; 8 positions agree with TRBD1. CDR1 is SGHRS and CDR2 is YFSETQ in the germline V gene. V lost 3 bases and J lost 4; bases outside the gene matches: 2. The CDR3 totals 13 residues. CDR3 bases: TGCGCCAGCAGCTCTACAGGGGGCTATGGCTACACCTTC. This sequence encodes CASSSTGGYGYTF. Looking up the rest from reference TRBV5-1 and TRBJ1-2 gives the full variable domain: KAGVTQTPRYLIKTRGQQVTLSCSPISGHRSVSWYQQTPGQGLQFLFEYFSETQRNKGNFPGRFSGRQFSNSRSEMNVSTLELGDSALYLCASSSTGGYGYTFGSGTRLTVV.

With regard to this clone: One end of the junction is discordant with germline, which a read error may explain. The sample has other DNA sequences that encode this CDR3 too. V usage is TRBV27 and J usage is TRBJ1-1, with 11 bases fitting TRBD1. Germline values: CDR1 MNHEY, CDR2 SMNVEV (reference sequence). The length of the CDR3 is 18 residues. The CDR3 sequence: CASSWDSDRGRGNTEAFF. CDR3 DNA: TGTGCCAGCAGTTGGGATTCGGACAGGGGGCGCGGGAACACTGAAGCCTTCTTT.

The rearrangement joins TRBV7-9 to TRBJ2-7; 9 positions agree with TRBD1. The V gene end was trimmed by 10 bases and the J gene end by 6 bases; junction bases not matched to a gene: 7. This CDR3 region has 12 residues. Germline V gives CDR1 SEHNR, CDR2 FQNEAQ (reference sequence). The CDR3 spells CATGQGQSEQYF. CDR3 bases: TGTGCCACGGGACAGGGTCAATCCGAGCAGTACTTC.

Only a few counts were recorded for this clone. The rearrangement uses TRBV28 and TRBJ2-7; D is perhaps TRBD1 (6 bases). This CDR3 has 12 residues. CDR1 is MDHEN, CDR2 SYDVKM, per germline. Trimming removed 8 bases at V and 4 bases at J, with 12 bases between. As DNA, the CDR3 is TGTGCCAGCTCGGACAGAACGTACGAGCAGTACTTC. As protein: CASSDRTYEQYF.

The chain is built from TRBV6-5 and TRBJ2-5; maybe TRBD2 (6 bases). There are 11 residues in the CDR3. In germline, CDR1 is MNHEY, CDR2 SVGAGI. Trimming took 7 bases from V and 11 from J, leaving 14 bases between them. The CDR3 loop is CASTQVGRQYF. As DNA, the CDR3 is TGTGCCAGCACCCAGGTGGGGAGGCAGTACTTC.

The CDR3 DNA sequence: TGTGCCAGCAGCCAAACGGACAGGGGAGGTAGCTACACCTTC. As protein: CASSQTDRGGSYTF. The chain combines TRBV4-2 with TRBJ1-2; 9 bases map to TRBD1. The V and J ends lost 2 bases and 9 bases, in that order; junction bases with no gene match: 7. Germline V CDR1 and CDR2: LGHNA, YNFKEQ. This CDR3 spans 14 amino acids.

This chain links TRBV5-1 with TRBJ1-2, with 10 bases that match TRBD1. This CDR3 has 16 amino acids. Trimming cost V 4 bases and J 4 bases; bases outside gene matches: 10. Germline loops: CDR1 SGHRS, CDR2 YFSETQ. CDR3 region: CASSATTGGRVYGYTF. CDR3 in DNA: TGCGCCAGCAGCGCCACGACAGGGGGCCGAGTCTATGGCTACACCTTC.